These T cell receptor beta chains were read from a single sample in a study of response to subunit inactivated influenza vaccine. MiXCR, applied by TCRdb to the RT-PCR reads, yields one record per CDR3 protein. In the table there are roughly 700,000 distinct CDR3 sequences, more than 11% of which are singletons. The sequenced sample was PBMCs from blood, obtained around two weeks before vaccination. These receptors originate from a man aged 45-60 years who received an inactivated influenza vaccine. CDR3s leave out the opening cysteine and the closing phenylalanine or tryptophan. Clone size appears in some rows only: once, few, many, or a class for an expanded clone.

TRBJ2-1	TRBV12-3/TRBV12-4	11	many	ASSSTGLNEQF
TRBJ1-6	TRBV6-5	12	NA	ASSYGQDNSPLH
TRBJ2-1	TRBV11-3	15	few	ASSLNGAGGLGGEQF
TRBJ2-7	TRBV6-2/TRBV6-3	12	many	ASSVGTGGDEQY
TRBJ2-1	TRBV7-8	12	NA	ASSLDAGLAEQF
TRBJ2-5	TRBV7-9	14	NA	ASSLLQGPMQETQY
TRBJ1-2	TRBV4-1	13	NA	ASSSPGTGVYGYT
TRBJ1-1	TRBV7-2	11	NA	ASSLAPISEAF
TRBJ2-5	TRBV29-1	10	NA	SGTGGRETQY
TRBJ1-2	TRBV29-1	11	NA	SVARGMGSGYT
TRBJ2-3	TRBV11-2	16	few	ASSFVLAGEPGADTQY
TRBJ1-4	TRBV6-1	13	few	ASRLSGTGVEKLF
TRBJ2-3	TRBV29-1	14	many	SVPRLEAVGTDTQY
TRBJ1-5	TRBV2	13	NA	ASSDRSRGSQPQH
TRBJ2-3	TRBV12-3/TRBV12-4	16	NA	ASSLFSSPGMVGDTQY
TRBJ2-7	TRBV20-1	9	few	SVLAGYEQY
TRBJ1-2	TRBV11-2	13	many	ASSIRQGIFYGYT
TRBJ1-2	TRBV20-1	10	many	SGETATDGYT
TRBJ2-1	TRBV6-5	14	few	ASSFAGTTFYNEQF
TRBJ1-6	TRBV12-3/TRBV12-4	12	NA	ASSLRALNSPLH